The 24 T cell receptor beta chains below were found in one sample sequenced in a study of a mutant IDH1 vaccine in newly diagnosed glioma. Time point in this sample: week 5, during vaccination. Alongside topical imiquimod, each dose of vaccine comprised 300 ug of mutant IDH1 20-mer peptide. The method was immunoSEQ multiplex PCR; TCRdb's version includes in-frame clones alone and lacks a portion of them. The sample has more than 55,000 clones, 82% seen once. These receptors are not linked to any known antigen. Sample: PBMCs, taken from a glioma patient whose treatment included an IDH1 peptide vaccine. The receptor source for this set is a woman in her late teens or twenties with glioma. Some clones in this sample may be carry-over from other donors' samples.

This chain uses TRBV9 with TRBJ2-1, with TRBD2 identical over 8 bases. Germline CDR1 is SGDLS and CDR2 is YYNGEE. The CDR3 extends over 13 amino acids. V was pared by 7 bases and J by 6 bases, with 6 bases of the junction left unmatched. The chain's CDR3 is CASGVAGSNEQFF. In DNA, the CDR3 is TGTGCCAGCGGGGTAGCGGGATCCAATGAGCAGTTCTTC.

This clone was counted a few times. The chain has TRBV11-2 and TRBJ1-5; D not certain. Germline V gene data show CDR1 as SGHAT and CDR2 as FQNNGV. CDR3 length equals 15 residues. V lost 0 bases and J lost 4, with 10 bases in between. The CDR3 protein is CASSLDPGGNQPQHF. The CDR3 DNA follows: TGTGCCAGCAGCTTAGATCCCGGCGGGAATCAGCCCCAGCATTTT.

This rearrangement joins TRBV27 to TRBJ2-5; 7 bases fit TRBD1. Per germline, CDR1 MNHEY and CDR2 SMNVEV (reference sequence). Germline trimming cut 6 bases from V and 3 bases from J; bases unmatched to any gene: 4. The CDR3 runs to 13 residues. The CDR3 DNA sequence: TGTGCCAGCAGGCCAACAGGGGAAGAGACCCAGTACTTC. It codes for CASRPTGEETQYF.

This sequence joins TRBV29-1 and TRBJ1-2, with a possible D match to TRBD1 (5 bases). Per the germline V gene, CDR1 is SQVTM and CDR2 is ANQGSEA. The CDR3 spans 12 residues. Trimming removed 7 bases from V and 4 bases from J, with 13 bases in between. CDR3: CSGLETVYGYTF. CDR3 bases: TGCAGCGGACTAGAGACAGTCTATGGCTACACCTTC. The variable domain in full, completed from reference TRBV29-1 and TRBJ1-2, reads SAVISQKPSRDICQRGTSLTIQCQVDSQVTMMFWYRQQPGQSLTLIATANQGSEATYESGFVIDKFPISRPNLTFSTLTVSNMSPEDSSIYLCSGLETVYGYTFGSGTRLTVV.

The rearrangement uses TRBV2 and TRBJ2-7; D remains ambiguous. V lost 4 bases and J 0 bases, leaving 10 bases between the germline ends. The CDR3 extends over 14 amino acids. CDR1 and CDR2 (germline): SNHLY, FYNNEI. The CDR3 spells CASSGTFSSYEQYF. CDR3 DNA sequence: TGTGCCAGCAGTGGTACTTTCAGCTCCTACGAGCAGTACTTC.

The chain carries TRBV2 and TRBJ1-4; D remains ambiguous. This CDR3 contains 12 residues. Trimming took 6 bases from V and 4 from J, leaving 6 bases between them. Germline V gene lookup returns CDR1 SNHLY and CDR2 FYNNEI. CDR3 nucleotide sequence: TGTGCCAGCAGGGCGATTAATGAAAAACTGTTTTTT. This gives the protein CASRAINEKLFF. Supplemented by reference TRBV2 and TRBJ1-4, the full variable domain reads EPEVTQTPSHQVTQMGQEVILRCVPISNHLYFYWYRQILGQKVEFLVSFYNNEISEKSEIFDDQFSVERPDGSNFTLKIRSTKLEDSAMYFCASRAINEKLFFGSGTQLSVL.

The CDR3 sequence: CASSPLHRDEKLFF. CDR3 DNA sequence: TGTGCCAGCTCACCACTACACAGGGACGAAAAACTGTTTTTT. The V gene is TRBV18, the J gene TRBJ1-4, with TRBD1 as a possible D gene (6 bases). Germline CDR1 reads KGHSH; CDR2 reads LQKENI. The CDR3 contains 14 residues. The ends were cut back, 1 base at V and 8 bases at J, with 11 bases in the middle.

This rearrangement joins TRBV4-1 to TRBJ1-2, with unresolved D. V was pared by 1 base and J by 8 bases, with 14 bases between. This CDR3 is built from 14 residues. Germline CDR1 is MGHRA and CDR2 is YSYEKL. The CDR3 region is CASSQGGVLRGYTF. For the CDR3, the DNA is TGCGCCAGCAGCCAAGGCGGGGTCCTTAGGGGCTACACCTTC.

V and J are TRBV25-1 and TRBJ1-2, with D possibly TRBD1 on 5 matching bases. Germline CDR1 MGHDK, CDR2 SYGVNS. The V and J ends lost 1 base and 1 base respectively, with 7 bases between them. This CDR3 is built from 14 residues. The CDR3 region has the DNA TGTGCCAGCAGTGAATGGGACCTTAACTATGGCTACACCTTC. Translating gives CASSEWDLNYGYTF.

CDR3 in amino acids: CASSYRRQVEAFF. Here the CDR3 DNA reads TGTGCCAGCAGCTATCGAAGACAGGTTGAAGCTTTCTTT. The chain carries TRBV5-4 and TRBJ1-1; TRBD1 might be the D (6 bases). Germline V gene sequence: CDR1 SGHNT, CDR2 YYREEE (reference sequence). This CDR3 has 13 amino acids. Deletions cut 3 bases from V and 7 bases from J, with 13 bases between.

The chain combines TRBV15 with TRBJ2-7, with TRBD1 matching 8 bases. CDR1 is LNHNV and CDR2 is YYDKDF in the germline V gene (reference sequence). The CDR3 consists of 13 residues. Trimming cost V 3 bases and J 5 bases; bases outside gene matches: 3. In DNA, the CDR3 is TGTGCCACCAGCAGGGACAGGGTACACGAGCAGTACTTC. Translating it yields CATSRDRVHEQYF. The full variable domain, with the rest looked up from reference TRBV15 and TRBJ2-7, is DAMVIQNPRYQVTQFGKPVTLSCSQTLNHNVMYWYQQKSSQAPKLLFHYYDKDFNNEADTPDNFQSRRPNTSFCFLDIRSPGLGDTAMYLCATSRDRVHEQYFGPGTRLTVT.

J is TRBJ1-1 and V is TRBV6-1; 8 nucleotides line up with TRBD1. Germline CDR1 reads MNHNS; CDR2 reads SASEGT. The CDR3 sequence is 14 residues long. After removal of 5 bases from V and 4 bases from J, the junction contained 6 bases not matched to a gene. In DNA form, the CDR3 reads TGTGCCAGCAGTTCAACACAGGGGGTCACTGAAGCTTTCTTT. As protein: CASSSTQGVTEAFF.

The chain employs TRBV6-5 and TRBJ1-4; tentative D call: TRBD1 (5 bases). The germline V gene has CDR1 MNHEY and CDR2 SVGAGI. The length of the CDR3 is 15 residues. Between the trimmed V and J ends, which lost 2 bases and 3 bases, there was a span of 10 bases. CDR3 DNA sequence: TGTGCCAGCAGTTACGATTGGGGGTCTAATGAAAAACTGTTTTTT. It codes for CASSYDWGSNEKLFF.

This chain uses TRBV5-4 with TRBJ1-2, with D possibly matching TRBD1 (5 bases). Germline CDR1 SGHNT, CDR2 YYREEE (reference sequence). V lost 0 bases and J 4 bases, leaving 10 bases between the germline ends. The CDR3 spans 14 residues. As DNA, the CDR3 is TGTGCCAGCAGCTTGGAAGGGGTCGGCTATGGCTACACCTTC. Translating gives CASSLEGVGYGYTF.

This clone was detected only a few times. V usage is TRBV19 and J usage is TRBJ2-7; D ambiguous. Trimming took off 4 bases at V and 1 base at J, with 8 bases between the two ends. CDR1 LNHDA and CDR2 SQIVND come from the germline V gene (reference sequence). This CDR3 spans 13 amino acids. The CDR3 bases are TGTGCCAGTAGTACCGGTAGGTCCTACGAGCAGTACTTC. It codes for CASSTGRSYEQYF.

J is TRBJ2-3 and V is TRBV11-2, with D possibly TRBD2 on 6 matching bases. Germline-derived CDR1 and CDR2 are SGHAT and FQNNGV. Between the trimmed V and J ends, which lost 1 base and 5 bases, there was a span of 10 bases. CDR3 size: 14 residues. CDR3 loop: CASSLAGLGDTQYF. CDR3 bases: TGTGCCAGCAGCTTAGCGGGACTGGGAGATACGCAGTATTTT. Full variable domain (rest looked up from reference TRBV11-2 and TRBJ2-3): EAGVAQSPRYKIIEKRQSVAFWCNPISGHATLYWYQQILGQGPKLLIQFQNNGVVDDSQLPKDRFSAERLKGVDSTLKIQPAKLEDSAVYLCASSLAGLGDTQYFGPGTRLTVL.

CDR3 nucleotide sequence: TGTGCCAGCAGCCGGCCCAGCGGGGGGGCAGGCAATGAGCAGTTCTTC. Translating it yields CASSRPSGGAGNEQFF. The J gene is TRBJ2-1, the V gene TRBV5-4, with TRBD2 matching over 10 bases. In germline, CDR1 is SGHNT, CDR2 YYREEE (reference sequence). Losses at the gene ends were 4 bases for V and 6 bases for J; bases not matched to a gene: 10. The CDR3 consists of 16 residues.

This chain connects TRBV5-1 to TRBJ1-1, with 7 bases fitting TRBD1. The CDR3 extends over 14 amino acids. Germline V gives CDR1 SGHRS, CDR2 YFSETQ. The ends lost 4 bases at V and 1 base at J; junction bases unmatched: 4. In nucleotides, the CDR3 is TGCGCCAGCAGCCCTTGGACAGGGAACACTGAAGCTTTCTTT. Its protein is CASSPWTGNTEAFF.

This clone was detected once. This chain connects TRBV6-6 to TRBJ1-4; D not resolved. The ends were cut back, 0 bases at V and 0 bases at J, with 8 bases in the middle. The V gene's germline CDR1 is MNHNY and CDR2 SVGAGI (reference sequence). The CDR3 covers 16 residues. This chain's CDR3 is CASSYSREATNEKLFF. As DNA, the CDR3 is TGTGCCAGCAGTTACTCGAGGGAAGCAACTAATGAAAAACTGTTTTTT.

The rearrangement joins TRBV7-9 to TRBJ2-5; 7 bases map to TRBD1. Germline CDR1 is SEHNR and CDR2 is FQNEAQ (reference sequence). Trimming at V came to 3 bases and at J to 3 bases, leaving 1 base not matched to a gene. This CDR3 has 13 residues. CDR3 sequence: CASSFQGEETQYF. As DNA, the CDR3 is TGTGCCAGCAGCTTTCAGGGGGAAGAGACCCAGTACTTC.

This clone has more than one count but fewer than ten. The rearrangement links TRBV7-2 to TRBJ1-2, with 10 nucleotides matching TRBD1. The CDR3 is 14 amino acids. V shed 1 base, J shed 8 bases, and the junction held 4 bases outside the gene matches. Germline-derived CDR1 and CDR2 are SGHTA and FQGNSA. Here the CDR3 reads CASSLGQGAWGYTF. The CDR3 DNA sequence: TGTGCCAGCAGCTTAGGACAGGGGGCGTGGGGCTACACCTTC.

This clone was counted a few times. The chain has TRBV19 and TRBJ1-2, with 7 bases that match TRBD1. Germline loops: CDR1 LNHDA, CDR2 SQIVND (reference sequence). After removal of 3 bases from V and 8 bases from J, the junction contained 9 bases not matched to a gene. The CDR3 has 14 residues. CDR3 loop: CASSILTGIGGYTF. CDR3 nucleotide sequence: TGTGCCAGTAGTATTTTGACAGGGATTGGCGGCTACACCTTC.

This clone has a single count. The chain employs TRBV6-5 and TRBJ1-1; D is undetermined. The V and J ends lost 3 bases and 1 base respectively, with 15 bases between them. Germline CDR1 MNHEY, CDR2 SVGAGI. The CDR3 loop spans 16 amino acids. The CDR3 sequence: CASSYDALRANTEAFF. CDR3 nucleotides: TGTGCCAGCAGTTATGATGCCCTACGGGCGAACACTGAAGCTTTCTTT.

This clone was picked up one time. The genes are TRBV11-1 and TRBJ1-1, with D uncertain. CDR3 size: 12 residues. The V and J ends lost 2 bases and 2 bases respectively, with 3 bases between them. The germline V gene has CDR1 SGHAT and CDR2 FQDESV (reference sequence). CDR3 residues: CASSLSNTEAFF. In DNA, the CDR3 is TGTGCCAGCAGCTTATCTAACACTGAAGCTTTCTTT. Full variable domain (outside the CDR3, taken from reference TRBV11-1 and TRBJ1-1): EAEVAQSPRYKITEKSQAVAFWCDPISGHATLYWYRQILGQGPELLVQFQDESVVDDSQLPKDRFSAERLKGVDSTLKIQPAELGDSAMYLCASSLSNTEAFFGQGTRLTVV.